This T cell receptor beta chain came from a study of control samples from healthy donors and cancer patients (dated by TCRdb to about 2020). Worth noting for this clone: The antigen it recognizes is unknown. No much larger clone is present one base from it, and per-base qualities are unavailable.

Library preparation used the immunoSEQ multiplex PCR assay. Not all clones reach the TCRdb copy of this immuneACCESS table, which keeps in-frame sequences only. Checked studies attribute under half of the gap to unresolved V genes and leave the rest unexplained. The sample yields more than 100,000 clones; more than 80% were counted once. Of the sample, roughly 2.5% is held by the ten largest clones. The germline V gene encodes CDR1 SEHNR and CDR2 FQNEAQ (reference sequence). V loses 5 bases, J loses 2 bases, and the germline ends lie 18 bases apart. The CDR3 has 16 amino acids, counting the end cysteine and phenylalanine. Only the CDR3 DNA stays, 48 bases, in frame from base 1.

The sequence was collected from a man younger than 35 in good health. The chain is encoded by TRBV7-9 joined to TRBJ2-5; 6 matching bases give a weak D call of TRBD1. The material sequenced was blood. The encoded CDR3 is CASSHPPGHLQETQYF. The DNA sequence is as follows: TGTGCCAGCAGCCACCCCCCGGGACACCTACAAGAGACCCAGTACTTC.